One and the same sample provided the 27 T cell receptor beta chains below, sequenced in a study of blood T cells in healthy people across ages. For the second PCR, which ran for about 7 to 12 cycles, a sample-barcoded 5' primer and a J-beta primer mix were used. TCRdb independently ran MiXCR on the 5' RACE reads; one entry per CDR3 protein. The sample lists about a million distinct CDR3 sequences; under 40% were seen once. The sample taken for sequencing was blood. The receptor set was obtained from a man aged 18-30 years in good health.

The V gene is TRBV28, the J gene TRBJ1-2; 9 nucleotides agree with TRBD1. The trim removed 1 base at V and 7 bases at J, leaving 4 bases unmatched. Per germline, CDR1 MDHEN and CDR2 SYDVKM. This CDR3 contains 14 residues. The CDR3 region has the DNA TGTGCCAGCAGTTTATTTGGGACAGGGCTTGGCTACACCTTC. Translating gives CASSLFGTGLGYTF.

The chain is built from TRBV5-1 and TRBJ1-5; D perhaps matches TRBD1 (5 bases). V lost 0 bases and J 0 bases, leaving 10 bases between the germline ends. Germline assignment: CDR1 SGHRS and CDR2 YFSETQ. This CDR3 has 16 amino acids. The CDR3 sequence: CASSLGPTDSNQPQHF. The CDR3 nucleotides read TGCGCCAGCAGCTTGGGGCCGACAGATAGCAATCAGCCCCAGCATTTT.

This clonotype was counted between two and nine times. The V gene is TRBV20-1, the J gene TRBJ2-3; 11 nucleotides agree with TRBD2. Germline trimming cut 5 bases from V and 0 bases from J; bases unmatched to any gene: 10. CDR3 length: 17 residues. The germline V gene has CDR1 DFQATT and CDR2 SNEGSKA (reference sequence). This CDR3 is CSAPSGGPPTSTDTQYF. CDR3 nucleotides: TGCAGTGCTCCTAGCGGGGGGCCTCCAACGAGCACAGATACGCAGTATTTT.

In this sample, this clonotype turned up a few times. The junction departs from germline at one end; a sequencing error may be responsible. V usage is TRBV6-1 and J usage is TRBJ2-1, with D perhaps matching TRBD2 (5 bases). CDR1 MNHNS and CDR2 SASEGT come from the germline V gene. The CDR3 sequence is 13 residues long. CDR3 sequence (DNA): TGTGCCAGCGGTGACGGGACCTACAATGAGCAGTTCTTC. This sequence encodes CASGDGTYNEQFF.

The V call is TRBV20-1, the J call TRBJ2-3, with a weak D call TRBD2 (5 bases). The CDR3 covers 12 residues. Trimming shortened V by 1 base and J by 5 bases, and 7 bases separated the two germline ends. CDR1 and CDR2 (germline): DFQATT, SNEGSKA (reference sequence). The CDR3 sequence: CSARVALDTQYF. In nucleotides, the CDR3 is TGCAGTGCTAGAGTAGCGTTAGATACGCAGTATTTT.

The rearrangement links TRBV20-1 to TRBJ1-5; possible D gene TRBD1, 5 bases. This CDR3 spans 14 amino acids. Per germline, CDR1 DFQATT and CDR2 SNEGSKA (reference sequence). V dropped 2 bases and J dropped 6 bases, with 14 bases sitting between them. In DNA form, the CDR3 reads TGCAGTGCTAGACCGGGACGGCTTGGTCAGCCCCAGCATTTT. It is translated as CSARPGRLGQPQHF.

This chain links TRBV6-1 with TRBJ2-7; no clear D. The CDR3 loop spans 13 amino acids. Germline V gene data show CDR1 as MNHNS and CDR2 as SASEGT. Trimming pared 3 bases from V and 3 bases from J, leaving 9 bases between. The CDR3 nucleotides read TGTGCCAGCAGTGAGAACCGGAACTACGAGCAGTACTTC. Translation: CASSENRNYEQYF.

The V call is TRBV6-5, the J call TRBJ1-2; 10 positions match TRBD1. The junction had 13 bases not matched to a gene; V was cut back by 4 bases and J by 8 bases. CDR3 length: 16 amino acids. Germline CDR1 and CDR2: MNHEY and SVGAGI. Written as DNA, the CDR3 is TGTGCCAGCAGTTTGGATCGGACAGGGGGGAAATACGGCTACACCTTC. It encodes CASSLDRTGGKYGYTF.

This chain links TRBV9 with TRBJ2-1, with 8 positions matching TRBD1. The ends lost 3 bases at V and 0 bases at J; junction bases unmatched: 8. In germline, CDR1 is SGDLS, CDR2 YYNGEE. The CDR3 is made up of 17 amino acids. The CDR3 protein is CASSASKQGGSYNEQFF. CDR3 bases: TGTGCCAGCAGCGCCTCGAAACAGGGGGGCTCCTACAATGAGCAGTTCTTC.

This clonotype was recorded a few times. The V call is TRBV18, the J call TRBJ1-5; a possible D gene is TRBD1 (6 bases). Germline V lookup: CDR1 KGHSH, CDR2 LQKENI. V lost 0 bases to trimming and J lost 6 bases, with 12 bases between them. There are 15 residues in the CDR3. CDR3 loop: CASSPPGGGLQPQHF. CDR3 coding DNA: TGTGCCAGCTCACCACCGGGTGGGGGCCTTCAGCCCCAGCATTTT.

This clonotype has more than one count but fewer than ten. V is TRBV4-3 and J is TRBJ1-5; maybe TRBD1 (6 bases). The germline CDR1 and CDR2 sequences are LGHNA and YSLEER. CDR3 length equals 15 residues. Trimming took off 1 base at V and 3 bases at J, with 10 bases between the two ends. CDR3 DNA sequence: TGCGCCAGCAGCCAAGGACAGGTAGACAATCAGCCCCAGCATTTT. Protein sequence: CASSQGQVDNQPQHF.

The genes are TRBV6-2 or TRBV6-3 and TRBJ2-5; 9 bases fit TRBD1. CDR3 length: 15 residues. Per the germline V gene, CDR1 is MNHEY and CDR2 is SVGEGT. V was pared by 5 bases and J by 11 bases, with 15 bases of the junction left unmatched. Here the CDR3 reads CASSNRQGGPNEQYF. Written as DNA, the CDR3 is TGTGCCAGCAGTAACCGACAGGGGGGCCCCAATGAGCAGTACTTC.

The V gene is TRBV20-1, the J gene TRBJ2-7; D remains ambiguous. The germline V and J ends were trimmed by 5 bases and 6 bases, with 11 bases remaining between them. The V gene's germline CDR1 is DFQATT and CDR2 SNEGSKA (reference sequence). This CDR3 comprises 11 residues. The CDR3 DNA sequence: TGCAGTGCTCCTAGGGTTGGCGAGCAGTACTTC. Translation: CSAPRVGEQYF.

This sequence joins TRBV12-3 or TRBV12-4 and TRBJ1-1, with D hard to call. This CDR3 is 13 amino acids long. V was trimmed by 8 bases and J by 0 bases, leaving 10 bases between them. CDR3 bases: TGTGCCAGCGGAGCGACGATGAACACTGAAGCTTTCTTT. Translation gives CASGATMNTEAFF.

The chain combines TRBV12-3 or TRBV12-4 with TRBJ1-4, with TRBD1 matching 10 bases. V trimming: 5 bases; J trimming: 0 bases; junction bases outside the gene matches: 9. The CDR3 consists of 18 residues. CDR3 residues: CASSLAGTGVATNEKLFF. The DNA for the CDR3 is TGTGCCAGCAGTCTTGCCGGGACAGGGGTTGCAACTAATGAAAAACTGTTTTTT.

This clonotype occurred a few times. This chain uses TRBV20-1 with TRBJ2-5; possibly TRBD2 for D (5 bases). The germline CDR1 and CDR2 sequences are DFQATT and SNEGSKA (reference sequence). The V end was cut by 5 bases, the J end by 2 bases, with 18 bases between. There are 15 residues in the CDR3. The CDR3 loop reads CSARETGRLQETQYF. CDR3 sequence (DNA): TGCAGTGCTCGGGAAACCGGACGGCTTCAAGAGACCCAGTACTTC.

This clonotype was observed a handful of times. The chain links TRBV7-2 to TRBJ2-7; TRBD1 matches 8 bases. Germline-derived CDR1 and CDR2 are SGHTA and FQGNSA. CDR3 length equals 14 residues. Trimming at V came to 3 bases and at J to 6 bases, leaving 7 bases not matched to a gene. The CDR3 DNA reads as TGTGCCAGCAGCTTCGGCGGACAGGGTGCCGAGCAGTACTTC. This sequence encodes CASSFGGQGAEQYF.

This clonotype was seen a handful of times. The chain couples TRBV2 to TRBJ1-6; no reliable D call. V lost 8 bases, J lost 7 bases, and 9 bases lay in between. The CDR3 extends over 12 amino acids. Germline-derived CDR1 and CDR2 are SNHLY and FYNNEI. The CDR3 nucleotides are TGTGCCAGCGAACGTGGGAATTCACCCCTCCACTTT. Translation gives CASERGNSPLHF.

V and J are TRBV7-8 and TRBJ1-6; D uncertain. The CDR3 covers 12 residues. Trimming removed 6 bases from V and 9 bases from J, with 9 bases in between. CDR1 is SGHVS and CDR2 is FQNEAQ in the germline V gene. This chain's CDR3 is CASSVTSSPLHF. DNA of the CDR3: TGTGCCAGCAGTGTTACAAGTTCACCCCTCCACTTT.

The table lists this clonotype with a few counts. CDR3 in DNA: TGTGCCAGCGGCAGGACAGGGGTAGATTCACCCCTCCACTTT. Amino acids: CASGRTGVDSPLHF. The chain joins TRBV12-3 or TRBV12-4 to TRBJ1-6, with 9 positions matching TRBD1. The CDR3 runs 14 residues. Unmatched junction bases numbered 7, after V lost 8 bases and J lost 8 bases.

The CDR3 region is CASSLVAYSYEQYF. DNA of the CDR3: TGTGCCAGCAGCTTAGTAGCATACTCCTACGAGCAGTACTTC. J is TRBJ2-7 and V is TRBV7-2; D ambiguous. The CDR3 contains 14 residues. Germline V gives CDR1 SGHTA, CDR2 FQGNSA. V shed 1 base and J shed 0 bases, with 7 bases lying between them.

CDR3 protein: CSALPAQVQETQYF. The CDR3, as DNA: TGCAGTGCGCTGCCCGCACAAGTACAAGAGACCCAGTACTTC. This chain links TRBV20-1 with TRBJ2-5; D remains ambiguous. Trimming took off 6 bases at V and 2 bases at J, with 16 bases between the two ends. Germline CDR1 DFQATT, CDR2 SNEGSKA (reference sequence). CDR3 length equals 14 residues.

This clonotype was counted at least ten times. The junction departs from germline at one end; a sequencing error may be responsible. This chain links TRBV5-1 with TRBJ2-3; TRBD2 might be the D (6 bases). The CDR3 covers 15 residues. Germline lookup yields CDR1 SGHRS and CDR2 YFSETQ. The CDR3 is CASSFGGGTTDTQYF. The CDR3 region has the DNA TGTGCCAGCAGCTTCGGTGGGGGGACCACAGATACGCAGTATTTT.

The V and J genes are TRBV2 and TRBJ2-3; the match to TRBD2 covers 7 bases. CDR1 is SNHLY, CDR2 FYNNEI, per germline. The CDR3 runs to 14 residues. The J segment lost 4 bases and the V segment lost 6 bases, leaving 7 bases of the junction unmatched. Written as DNA, the CDR3 is TGTGCCAGCAGGATGACTAGCTCCCCAGATACGCAGTATTTT. Its protein product is CASRMTSSPDTQYF.

This clonotype was detected once. The J gene is TRBJ2-4, the V gene TRBV7-2, with D tentatively TRBD1 (6 bases). The last part of the DNA fits TRBJ2-7 better; the J call may be wrong. This CDR3 spans 15 amino acids. Germline V gives CDR1 SGHTA, CDR2 FQGNSA. CDR3 amino acids: CASNSTGPQVYEQYF. DNA for the CDR3: TGTGCCAGCAACTCCACAGGGCCTCAGGTCTACGAGCAGTACTTC.

A few counts support this clonotype. The chain recombines TRBV12-3 or TRBV12-4 with TRBJ2-5, with 8 positions matching TRBD2. CDR3 size: 15 residues. After removal of 5 bases from V and 4 bases from J, the junction contained 9 bases not matched to a gene. The CDR3 loop is CASSPRGGPIETQYF. Here the CDR3 DNA reads TGTGCCAGCAGTCCCCGCGGGGGGCCAATAGAGACCCAGTACTTC.

The V and J genes are TRBV4-3 and TRBJ1-1, with 9 bases that match TRBD1. Trimming at V came to 4 bases and at J to 1 base, leaving 7 bases not matched to a gene. The germline V gene encodes CDR1 LGHNA and CDR2 YSLEER. The CDR3 extends over 16 amino acids. DNA of the CDR3: TGCGCCAGCAGCCTCGACGGGACAGGGCGGAACACTGAAGCTTTCTTT. Its translation: CASSLDGTGRNTEAFF.